This T cell receptor beta chain appears in the sequencing data of a study of read filtering for tumor transcriptome and immune sequencing. Study at large: TCR-mapped reads were about 4 to 11 million with IR-seq versus 85 to 1273 with RNA-seq. Regarding the study as a whole: Even smaller IR-seq throughput identified most shared clonotypes.

As for this clonotype: The antigen remains undetermined.

The CDR3 runs to 14 residues. V was shortened by 8 bases and J by 0 bases, with 11 bases between the two germline ends. This library used approximately 0.4 ug RNA and molecular barcoded adaptors spanning alpha/delta and beta/gamma chains. TCRdb re-called the reads with MiXCR, one entry per CDR3 protein. The sample lists tens of thousands of distinct CDR3 sequences; 20% to 25% were seen once. The chain recombines TRBV12-3 or TRBV12-4 with TRBJ2-1; D is unresolved. The specimen sequenced was a population of CD138-negative cells sorted from bone marrow. The sequence was obtained from a donor aged 40 or over with multiple myeloma. The CDR3 DNA reads as TGTGCCAGCGACGTTTGGGGCTCCTACAATGAGCAGTTCTTC. Translation gives CASDVWGSYNEQFF.